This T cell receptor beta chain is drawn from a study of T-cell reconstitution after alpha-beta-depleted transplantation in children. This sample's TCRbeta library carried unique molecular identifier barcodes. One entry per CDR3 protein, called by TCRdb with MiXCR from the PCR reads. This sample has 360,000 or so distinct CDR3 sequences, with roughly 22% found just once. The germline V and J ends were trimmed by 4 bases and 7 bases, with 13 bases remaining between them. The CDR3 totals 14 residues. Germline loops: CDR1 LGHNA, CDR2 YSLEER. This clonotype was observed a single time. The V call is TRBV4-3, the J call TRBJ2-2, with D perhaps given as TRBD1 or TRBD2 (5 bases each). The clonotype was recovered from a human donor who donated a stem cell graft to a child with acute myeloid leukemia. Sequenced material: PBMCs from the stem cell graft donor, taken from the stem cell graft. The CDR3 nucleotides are TGCGCCAGCAGCCGAGAGGGGTTGGGCGGGGAGCTGTTTTTT. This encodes CASSREGLGGELFF.